The T cell receptor (beta chain) described here comes from a study of T cell responses to AZD1222 COVID-19 vaccine. General observations from the study: Repertoires in all cases were sampled only once the peak T cell response had passed. Among AZD1222 vaccinees, only 5 to 7 were seropositive at baseline. There were mostly white British donors and more females than males, and clonal diversity was possibly underestimated.

Some clones are missing from TCRdb's copy, which holds only in-frame ones; the method was immunoSEQ multiplex PCR. The repertoire holds more than 100,000 clones, with approximately 91% as singletons. V was trimmed by 4 bases and J by 2 bases, leaving 9 bases between them. This CDR3 comprises 13 residues. Germline V lookup: CDR1 GTSNPN, CDR2 SVGIG (reference sequence). As concerns this clone: Its target is unknown.

Analyses pooled second doses at about 4 or about 12 weeks. The TCR was taken from an adult who received the AZD1222 COVID-19 vaccine. The gene calls are TRBV30 and TRBJ1-3, with a possible D match to TRBD1 (6 bases). The sample consisted of peripheral blood, taken 28 days after the second AZD1222 dose. The CDR3 protein is CAWMGGPGNTIYF. Here the CDR3 DNA reads TGTGCCTGGATGGGGGGGCCTGGAAACACCATATATTTT. The full variable domain, with the rest looked up from reference TRBV30 and TRBJ1-3, is SQTIHQWPATLVQPVGSPLSLECTVEGTSNPNLYWYRQAAGRGLQLLFYSVGIGQISSEVPQNLSASRPQDRQFILSSKKLLLSDSGFYLCAWMGGPGNTIYFGEGSWLTVV.